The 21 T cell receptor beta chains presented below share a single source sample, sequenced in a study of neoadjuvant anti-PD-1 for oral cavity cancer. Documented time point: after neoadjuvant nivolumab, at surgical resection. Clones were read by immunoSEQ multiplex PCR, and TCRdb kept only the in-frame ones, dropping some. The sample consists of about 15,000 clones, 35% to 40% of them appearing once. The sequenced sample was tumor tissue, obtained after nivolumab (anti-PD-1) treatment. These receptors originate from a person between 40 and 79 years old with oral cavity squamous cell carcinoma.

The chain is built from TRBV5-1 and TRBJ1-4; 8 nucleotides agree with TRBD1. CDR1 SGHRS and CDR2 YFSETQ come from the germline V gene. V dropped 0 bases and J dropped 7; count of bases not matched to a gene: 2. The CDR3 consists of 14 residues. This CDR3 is CASSLAGQGEKLFF. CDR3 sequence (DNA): TGCGCCAGCAGCTTGGCCGGACAGGGTGAAAAACTGTTTTTT.

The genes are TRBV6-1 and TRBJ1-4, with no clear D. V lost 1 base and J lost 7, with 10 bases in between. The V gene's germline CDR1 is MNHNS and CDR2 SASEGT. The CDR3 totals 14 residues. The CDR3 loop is CASSEEALGEKLFF. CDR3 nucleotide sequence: TGTGCCAGCAGTGAAGAAGCCCTCGGTGAAAAACTGTTTTTT.

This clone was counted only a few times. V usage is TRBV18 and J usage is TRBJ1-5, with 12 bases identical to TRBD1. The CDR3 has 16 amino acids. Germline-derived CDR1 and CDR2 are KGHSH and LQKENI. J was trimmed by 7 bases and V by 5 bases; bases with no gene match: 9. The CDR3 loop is CASSEGQGAGGQPQHF. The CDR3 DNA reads TGTGCCAGCTCAGAGGGACAGGGGGCAGGAGGGCAGCCCCAGCATTTT.

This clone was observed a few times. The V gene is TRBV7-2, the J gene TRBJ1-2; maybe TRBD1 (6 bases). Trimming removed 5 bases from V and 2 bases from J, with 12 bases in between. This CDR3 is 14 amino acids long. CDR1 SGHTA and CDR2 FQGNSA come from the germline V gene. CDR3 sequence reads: CASSPGTSNYGYTF. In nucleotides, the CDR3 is TGTGCCAGCAGCCCCGGGACATCGAACTATGGCTACACCTTC.

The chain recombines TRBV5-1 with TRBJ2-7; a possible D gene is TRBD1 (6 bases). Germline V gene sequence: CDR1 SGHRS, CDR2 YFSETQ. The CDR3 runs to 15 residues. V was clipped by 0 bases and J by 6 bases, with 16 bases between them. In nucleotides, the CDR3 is TGCGCCAGCAGCTTGGGGGGACCGCAGGGGCGCGAGCAGTACTTC. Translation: CASSLGGPQGREQYF.

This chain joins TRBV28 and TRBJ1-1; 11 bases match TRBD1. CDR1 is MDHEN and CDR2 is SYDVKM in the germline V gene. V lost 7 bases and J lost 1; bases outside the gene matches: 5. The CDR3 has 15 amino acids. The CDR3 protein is CASTRTGGRNTEAFF. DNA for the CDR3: TGTGCCAGCACGCGGACAGGGGGCCGGAACACTGAAGCTTTCTTT.

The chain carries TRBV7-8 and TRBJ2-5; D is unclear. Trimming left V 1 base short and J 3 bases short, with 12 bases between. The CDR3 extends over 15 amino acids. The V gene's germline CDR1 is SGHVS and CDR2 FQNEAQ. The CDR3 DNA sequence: TGTGCCAGCAGCTTAGGGCTCACGCCTGAAGAGACCCAGTACTTC. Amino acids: CASSLGLTPEETQYF.

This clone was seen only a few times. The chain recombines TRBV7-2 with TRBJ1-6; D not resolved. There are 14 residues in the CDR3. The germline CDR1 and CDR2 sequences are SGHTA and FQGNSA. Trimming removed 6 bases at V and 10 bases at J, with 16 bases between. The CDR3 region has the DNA TGTGCCAGCAGTCCTAGCCAATTCGCGTCACCCCTCCACTTT. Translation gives CASSPSQFASPLHF.

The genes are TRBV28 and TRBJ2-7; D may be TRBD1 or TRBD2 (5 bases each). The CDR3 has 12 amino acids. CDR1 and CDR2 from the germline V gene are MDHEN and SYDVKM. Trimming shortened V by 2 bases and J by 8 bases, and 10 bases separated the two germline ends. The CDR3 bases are TGTGCCAGCAGTTTAGGCTCGGGACAGCAGTACTTC. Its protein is CASSLGSGQQYF.

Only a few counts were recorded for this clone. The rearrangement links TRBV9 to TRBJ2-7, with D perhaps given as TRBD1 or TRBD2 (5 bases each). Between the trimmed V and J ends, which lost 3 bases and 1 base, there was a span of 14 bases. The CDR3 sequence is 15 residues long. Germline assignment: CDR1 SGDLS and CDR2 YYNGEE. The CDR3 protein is CASSATIGASYEQYF. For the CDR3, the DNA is TGTGCCAGCAGCGCTACAATCGGGGCATCCTACGAGCAGTACTTC.

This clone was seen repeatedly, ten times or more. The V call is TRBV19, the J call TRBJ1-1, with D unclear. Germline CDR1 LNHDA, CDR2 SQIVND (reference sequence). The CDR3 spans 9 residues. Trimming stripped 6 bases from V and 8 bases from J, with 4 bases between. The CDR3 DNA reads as TGTGCCAGTAGCCCGGAAGCTTTCTTT. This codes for CASSPEAFF.

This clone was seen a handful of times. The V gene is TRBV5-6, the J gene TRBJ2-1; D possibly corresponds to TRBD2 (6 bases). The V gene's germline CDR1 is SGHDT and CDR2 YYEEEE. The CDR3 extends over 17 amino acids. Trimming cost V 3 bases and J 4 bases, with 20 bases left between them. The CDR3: CASSSISRGQLYNEQFF. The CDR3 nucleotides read TGTGCCAGCAGCTCGATTTCGCGGGGCCAACTTTACAATGAGCAGTTCTTC.

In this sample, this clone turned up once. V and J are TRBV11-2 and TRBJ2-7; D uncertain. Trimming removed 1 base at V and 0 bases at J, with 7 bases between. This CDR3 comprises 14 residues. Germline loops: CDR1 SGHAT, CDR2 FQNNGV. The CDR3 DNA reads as TGTGCCAGCAGCTTAGGAGTTAACTCCTACGAGCAGTACTTC. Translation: CASSLGVNSYEQYF. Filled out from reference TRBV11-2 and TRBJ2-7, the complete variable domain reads EAGVAQSPRYKIIEKRQSVAFWCNPISGHATLYWYQQILGQGPKLLIQFQNNGVVDDSQLPKDRFSAERLKGVDSTLKIQPAKLEDSAVYLCASSLGVNSYEQYFGPGTRLTVT.

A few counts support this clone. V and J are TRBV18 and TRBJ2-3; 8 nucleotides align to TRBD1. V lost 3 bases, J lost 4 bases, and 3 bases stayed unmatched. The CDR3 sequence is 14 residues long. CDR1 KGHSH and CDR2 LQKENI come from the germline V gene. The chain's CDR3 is CASSPGTGADTQYF. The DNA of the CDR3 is TGTGCCAGCTCACCGGGGACAGGTGCAGATACGCAGTATTTT.

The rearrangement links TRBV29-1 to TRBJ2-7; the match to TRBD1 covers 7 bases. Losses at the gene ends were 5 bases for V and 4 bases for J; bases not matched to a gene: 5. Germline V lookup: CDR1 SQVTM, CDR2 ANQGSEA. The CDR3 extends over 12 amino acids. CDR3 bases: TGCAGCGTTCTCGGACAGGAGTACGAGCAGTACTTC. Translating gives CSVLGQEYEQYF.

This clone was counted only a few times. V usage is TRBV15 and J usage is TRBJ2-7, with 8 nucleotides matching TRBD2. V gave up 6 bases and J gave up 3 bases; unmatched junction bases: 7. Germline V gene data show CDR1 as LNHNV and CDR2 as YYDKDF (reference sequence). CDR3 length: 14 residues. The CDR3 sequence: CATRQERGFYEQYF. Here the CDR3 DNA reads TGTGCCACCAGACAAGAGCGGGGGTTCTACGAGCAGTACTTC.

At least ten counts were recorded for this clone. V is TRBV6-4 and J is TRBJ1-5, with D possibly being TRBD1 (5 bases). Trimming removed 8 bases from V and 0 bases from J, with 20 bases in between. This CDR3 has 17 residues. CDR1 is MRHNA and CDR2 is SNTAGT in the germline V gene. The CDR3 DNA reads TGTGCCAGCTCTCGGGACGGACCTGCGTATAGCAATCAGCCCCAGCATTTT. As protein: CASSRDGPAYSNQPQHF.

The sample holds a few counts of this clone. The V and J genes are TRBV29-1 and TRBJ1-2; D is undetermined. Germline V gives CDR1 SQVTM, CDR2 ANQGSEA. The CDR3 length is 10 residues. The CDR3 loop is CTTQNYGYTF. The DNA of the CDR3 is TGCACCACACAGAACTATGGCTACACCTTC. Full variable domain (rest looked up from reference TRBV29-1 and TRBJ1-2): SAVISQKPSRDICQRGTSLTIQCQVDSQVTMMFWYRQQPGQSLTLIATANQGSEATYESGFVIDKFPISRPNLTFSTLTVSNMSPEDSSIYLCTTQNYGYTFGSGTRLTVV.

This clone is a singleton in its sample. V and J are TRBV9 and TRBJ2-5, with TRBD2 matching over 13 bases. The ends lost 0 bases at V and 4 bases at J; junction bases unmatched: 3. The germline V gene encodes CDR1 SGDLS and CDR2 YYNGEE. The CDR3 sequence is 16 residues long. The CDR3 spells CASSVGTSGGGETQYF. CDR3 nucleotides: TGTGCCAGCAGCGTAGGGACTAGCGGGGGCGGAGAGACCCAGTACTTC.

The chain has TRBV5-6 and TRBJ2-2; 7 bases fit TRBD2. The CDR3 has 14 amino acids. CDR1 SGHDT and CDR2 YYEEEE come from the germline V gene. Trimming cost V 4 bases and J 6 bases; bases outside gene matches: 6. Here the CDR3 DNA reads TGTGCCAGCAGCCCGGCGGGGGTCGCCGGGGAGCTGTTTTTT. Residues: CASSPAGVAGELFF.

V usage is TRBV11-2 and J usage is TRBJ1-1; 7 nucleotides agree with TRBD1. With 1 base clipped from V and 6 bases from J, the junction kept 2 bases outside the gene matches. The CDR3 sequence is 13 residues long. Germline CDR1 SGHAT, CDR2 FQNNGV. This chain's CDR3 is CASSLGRGAEAFF. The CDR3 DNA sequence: TGTGCCAGCAGCTTAGGCAGGGGGGCTGAAGCTTTCTTT.